Shown below are 20 T cell receptor beta chains from a single sample sequenced in a study of T cells in women clearing cervical HPV infection (dated by TCRdb to the late 2010s). Libraries were made using the immunoSEQ multiplex PCR assay. TCRdb holds this immuneACCESS table with in-frame rearrangements only. Some clones are missing; in checked studies, unresolved V genes explain under half, and the rest has no known cause. In this sample's table one finds 45,000 to 55,000 clones. The top ten clones comprise about 1.5% of the sample. Sequenced sample: blood buffy coat. The source of these receptors is a woman between 18 and 70 years old with a cervical HPV16 infection that either progressed to CIN3+ or cleared (not recorded which).

A note on this clone: The missing CDR3 end, 3 residues past where the read stops, is filled in from the germline J gene. V gene TRBV20-1 combines with J gene TRBJ1-5; 7 bases are a match to TRBD1. This CDR3 comprises 14 residues. From germline, CDR1 is DFQATT and CDR2 SNEGSKA (reference sequence). The trim removed 5 bases at V and 2 bases at J, leaving 6 bases unmatched. Incomplete CDR3 DNA: TGCAGTGCTCGCAGACAGGGCGGCAATCAGCCC. Translated: CSARRQGGNQP. The whole CDR3 region reads CSARRQGGNQPQHF.

Details on this clone: The read terminates 3 residues before the CDR3 end, so the remaining end is supplied by the germline J gene. The chain uses TRBV19 and TRBJ2-1; D remains ambiguous. Germline CDR1 is LNHDA and CDR2 is SQIVND (reference sequence). The V end was cut by 5 bases, the J end by 4 bases, with 6 bases between. This CDR3 contains 12 residues. The CDR3 loop reads CASSVPYNEQFF. The part of the CDR3 DNA that was read is TGTGCCAGTAGTGTCCCGTACAATGAG.

In regard to this clone: The read terminates 3 residues before the CDR3 end, so the remaining end is supplied by the germline J gene. The V and J genes are TRBV5-1 and TRBJ1-1, with 8 bases fitting TRBD1. The CDR3 runs to 14 residues. CDR1 and CDR2 (germline): SGHRS, YFSETQ. With 0 bases clipped from V and 5 bases from J, the junction kept 3 bases outside the gene matches. CDR3 bases read: TGCGCCAGCAGCTTGGAACAGGGGGAAACTGAA. Its translation is CASSLEQGETE. The full CDR3 protein is CASSLEQGETEAFF. The full variable domain, with the rest looked up from reference TRBV5-1 and TRBJ1-1, is KAGVTQTPRYLIKTRGQQVTLSCSPISGHRSVSWYQQTPGQGLQFLFEYFSETQRNKGNFPGRFSGRQFSNSRSEMNVSTLELGDSALYLCASSLEQGETEAFFGQGTRLTVV.

Incomplete CDR3 DNA: TGTGCCAGCTCAGGGGGCCGGAACACTGAA. Protein product: CASSGGRNTE. The complete CDR3 protein is CASSGGRNTEAFF. This chain links TRBV18 with TRBJ1-1; TRBD1 is a possible D gene (6 bases). The CDR3 is cut off 3 residues early in the read; its end comes from the germline J gene. The V and J ends lost 5 bases and 1 base respectively, with 8 bases between them. This CDR3 spans 13 amino acids. Germline assignment: CDR1 KGHSH and CDR2 LQKENI.

About this clone itself: From the germline J gene comes the end of the CDR3, since the read stops 3 residues before it. This rearrangement joins TRBV5-1 to TRBJ2-7; D possibly corresponds to TRBD1 (5 bases). The CDR3 has 13 amino acids. Per the germline V gene, CDR1 is SGHRS and CDR2 is YFSETQ. V shed 0 bases and J shed 4 bases, with 8 bases lying between them. Incomplete CDR3 DNA: TGCGCCAGCAGCTTGGGACAGCAATACGAG. Its translation is CASSLGQQYE. In full, the CDR3 reads CASSLGQQYEQYF.

Comments on this clone: The CDR3 end is not reached by the read, which stops 3 residues before it; the germline J gene fills it in. V usage is TRBV5-4 and J usage is TRBJ2-5; 8 nucleotides line up with TRBD2. V lost 2 bases and J lost 5; bases outside the gene matches: 5. This CDR3 comprises 14 residues. Germline V CDR1 and CDR2: SGHNT, YYREEE (reference sequence). The covered CDR3 bases are TGTGCCAGCAGCTTAGCGGGAGCGGGGGAGACC. Translating it yields CASSLAGAGET. The full CDR3 is CASSLAGAGETQYF.

Details on this clone: The read finishes 3 residues shy of the CDR3 end, and the germline J gene is used to complete it. The J gene is TRBJ1-1, the V gene TRBV27; tentative D call: TRBD1 (5 bases). Per the germline V gene, CDR1 is MNHEY and CDR2 is SMNVEV (reference sequence). This CDR3 spans 14 amino acids. V was trimmed by 5 bases and J by 5 bases, leaving 15 bases between them. The CDR3 spells CASSPTIGETEAFF. CDR3 DNA, as far as it was read: TGTGCCAGCAGTCCTACGATAGGGGAAACTGAA.

About this clone itself: The junction and the germline gene differ at one end; a read error may be behind it. With the read ending 3 residues before the CDR3 end, the germline J gene is used to fill in that end. The chain has TRBV4-1 and TRBJ2-1, with TRBD2 as a possible D gene (6 bases). Per germline, CDR1 MGHRA and CDR2 YSYEKL. The CDR3 is 15 residues long. The part of the CDR3 DNA that was read is TGCACCAGCAGCCGGGCTAGCGATGGAGGCAATGAG. Translated: CTSSRASDGGNE. The complete CDR3 protein is CTSSRASDGGNEQFF.

Remarks on this clone: The junction shows a germline mismatch at one end, possibly a read error. The CDR3 end falls 3 residues outside the read, so it is completed with the germline J gene. This chain uses TRBV20-1 with TRBJ2-1, with 13 bases fitting TRBD2. Germline CDR1 reads DFQATT; CDR2 reads SNEGSKA (reference sequence). The CDR3 has 14 amino acids. CDR3 DNA (partial): TGCAGTGCCAGAGGACTAGCGGGAGACTATGAG. Its translation: CSARGLAGDYE. The full CDR3 protein is CSARGLAGDYEQFF.

Details on this clone: With the read ending 3 residues before the CDR3 end, the germline J gene is used to fill in that end. This sequence joins TRBV4-1 and TRBJ1-4; 7 nucleotides align to TRBD1. With V trimmed by 3 bases and J by 0 bases, 10 bases remained unmatched. The germline gives CDR1 MGHRA, CDR2 YSYEKL. There are 18 residues in the CDR3. CDR3 loop: CASSQSDRADATNEKLFF. CDR3 DNA, as far as it was read: TGCGCCAGCAGCCAGTCAGACAGGGCTGATGCAACTAATGAAAAA.

Turning to this clone: The read comes to an end 3 residues before the CDR3 does, leaving the germline J gene to fill in the end. This sequence joins TRBV2 and TRBJ1-6; 8 bases line up with TRBD1. The CDR3 length is 14 residues. With V trimmed by 6 bases and J by 9 bases, 7 bases remained unmatched. The V gene's germline CDR1 is SNHLY and CDR2 FYNNEI. The sequenced CDR3 bases are TGTGCCAGCAGCCCTGGACAGGGTGGTTCACCC. This sequence encodes CASSPGQGGSP. The whole CDR3 sequence reads CASSPGQGGSPLHF.

Note on this clone: With the read ending 3 residues before the CDR3 end, the germline J gene is used to fill in that end. The chain is built from TRBV11-2 and TRBJ1-1, with 9 bases lining up with TRBD1. The germline V gene has CDR1 SGHAT and CDR2 FQNNGV. J lost 4 bases, V lost 4 bases, and 4 bases had no gene match. This CDR3 comprises 14 residues. Partial CDR3 DNA: TGTGCCAGCAGCTCCCTGACAGGGGGCACTGAA. Translating it yields CASSSLTGGTE. From start to end, the CDR3 is CASSSLTGGTEAFF.

Concerning this clone itself: The sequence runs out 3 residues before the end of the CDR3; the remainder is reconstructed from the germline J gene. The gene calls are TRBV10-3 and TRBJ2-7, with D perhaps TRBD1 (5 bases). Germline CDR1 and CDR2: ENHRY and SYGVKD. This CDR3 spans 13 amino acids. V dropped 4 bases and J dropped 3 bases, with 10 bases sitting between them. The CDR3 sequence: CAISGQGSYEQYF. Incomplete CDR3 DNA: TGTGCCATCAGTGGGCAGGGCAGCTACGAG.

Details on this clone: The read comes to an end 3 residues before the CDR3 does, leaving the germline J gene to fill in the end. The genes are TRBV29-1 and TRBJ2-5, with D possibly TRBD2 on 6 matching bases. The germline gives CDR1 SQVTM, CDR2 ANQGSEA. This CDR3 is 14 amino acids long. V gave up 4 bases and J gave up 3 bases, with 15 bases separating them. This CDR3 is CSVVVLASEETQYF. The sequenced part of the CDR3 DNA is TGCAGCGTTGTGGTGCTAGCGAGTGAAGAGACC.

Comments on this clone: Sequencing ends 3 residues short of the CDR3 end; the germline J gene provides the rest. The gene calls are TRBV6-1 and TRBJ1-2; 8 bases fit TRBD1. CDR1 MNHNS and CDR2 SASEGT come from the germline V gene. After removal of 2 bases from V and 7 bases from J, the junction contained 9 bases not matched to a gene. This CDR3 spans 15 amino acids. CDR3 sequence reads: CASSEIRTGRAGYTF. The CDR3 bases that were read are TGTGCCAGCAGTGAAATCAGGACAGGGAGGGCTGGC.

CDR3 residues: CASSELAYNEQFF. The covered CDR3 bases are TGTGCCAGCAGTGAACTCGCCTACAATGAG. J is TRBJ2-1 and V is TRBV6-1; D not resolved. The DNA ends 3 residues before the CDR3 does, and the rest of the CDR3 is filled in from the germline J gene. CDR3 length: 13 residues. Germline CDR1 reads MNHNS; CDR2 reads SASEGT. The V gene lost 2 bases and the J gene lost 2 bases, with 4 bases spanning the gap.

Worth noting for this clone: The read gets to within 3 residues of the CDR3 end, and the germline J gene fills in the rest. This sequence joins TRBV5-5 and TRBJ1-2; TRBD1 matches at 7 bases. The CDR3 covers 15 residues. Germline V gene sequence: CDR1 SGHKS, CDR2 YYEKEE (reference sequence). The ends lost 0 bases at V and 2 bases at J; junction bases unmatched: 4. The part of the CDR3 DNA that was read is TGTGCCAGCAGCTTGGTGACAGGGTCGAACTATGGC. It codes for CASSLVTGSNYG. The whole CDR3 is CASSLVTGSNYGYTF. The complete variable domain, with remaining parts taken from reference TRBV5-5 and TRBJ1-2, reads DAGVTQSPTHLIKTRGQQVTLRCSPISGHKSVSWYQQVLGQGPQFIFQYYEKEERGRGNFPDRFSARQFPNYSSELNVNALLLGDSALYLCASSLVTGSNYGYTFGSGTRLTVV.

Comments on this clone: The read gets to within 3 residues of the CDR3 end, and the germline J gene fills in the rest. The rearrangement links TRBV14 to TRBJ1-1; 8 nucleotides align to TRBD1. This CDR3 contains 15 residues. The V gene's germline CDR1 is SGHDN and CDR2 FVKESK. The junction had 2 bases not matched to a gene; V was cut back by 2 bases and J by 0 bases. The CDR3 DNA, read in part, is TGTGCCAGCAGCCAAAACAGGGGGATGAACACTGAA. It translates to CASSQNRGMNTE. Given in full, the CDR3 is CASSQNRGMNTEAFF.

In the case of this clone: The read terminates 3 residues before the CDR3 end, so the remaining end is supplied by the germline J gene. The J gene is TRBJ2-7, the V gene TRBV18; D gene uncertain. The CDR3 runs 13 residues. Germline V gives CDR1 KGHSH, CDR2 LQKENI. The V and J ends lost 2 bases and 3 bases respectively, with 8 bases between them. The CDR3 loop reads CASSPRSGYEQYF. The part of the CDR3 DNA that was read is TGTGCCAGCTCACCAAGGTCAGGCTACGAG.

To note about this clone: The CDR3 end lies 3 residues beyond the end of the read and is filled in from the germline J gene. The chain couples TRBV12-3 or TRBV12-4 to TRBJ1-1; tentatively, D is TRBD1 (5 bases). V was pared by 1 base and J by 4 bases, with 16 bases between. This CDR3 has 16 residues. CDR3 bases read: TGTGCCAGCAGTTTAGTGGCAGGGCGGGGGGGCACTGAA. Amino acid sequence: CASSLVAGRGGTE. The whole CDR3 protein is CASSLVAGRGGTEAFF.